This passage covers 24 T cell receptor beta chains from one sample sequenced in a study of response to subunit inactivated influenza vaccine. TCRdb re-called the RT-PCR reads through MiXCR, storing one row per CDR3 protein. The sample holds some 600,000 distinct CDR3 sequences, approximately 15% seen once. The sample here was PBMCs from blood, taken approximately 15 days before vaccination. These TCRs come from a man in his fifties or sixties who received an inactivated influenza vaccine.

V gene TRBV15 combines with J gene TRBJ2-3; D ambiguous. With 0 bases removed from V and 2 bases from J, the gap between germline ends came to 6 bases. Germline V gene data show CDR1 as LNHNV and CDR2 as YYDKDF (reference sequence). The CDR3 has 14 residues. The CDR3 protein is CATSRDLVTDTQYF. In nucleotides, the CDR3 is TGTGCCACCAGCAGAGATTTAGTCACAGATACGCAGTATTTT. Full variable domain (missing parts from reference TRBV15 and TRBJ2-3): DAMVIQNPRYQVTQFGKPVTLSCSQTLNHNVMYWYQQKSSQAPKLLFHYYDKDFNNEADTPDNFQSRRPNTSFCFLDIRSPGLGDTAMYLCATSRDLVTDTQYFGPGTRLTVL.

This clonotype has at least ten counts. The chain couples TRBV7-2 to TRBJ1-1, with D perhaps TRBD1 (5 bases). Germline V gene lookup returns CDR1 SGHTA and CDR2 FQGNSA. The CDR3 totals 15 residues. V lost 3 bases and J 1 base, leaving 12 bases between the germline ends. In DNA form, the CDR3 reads TGTGCCAGCAGCTTGGCAGGGTTTTCGAACACTGAAGCTTTCTTT. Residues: CASSLAGFSNTEAFF.

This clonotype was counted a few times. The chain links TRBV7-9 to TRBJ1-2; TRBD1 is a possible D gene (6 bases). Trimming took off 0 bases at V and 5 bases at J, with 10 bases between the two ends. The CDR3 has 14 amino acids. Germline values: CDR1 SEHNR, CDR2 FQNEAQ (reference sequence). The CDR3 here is CASSLALTGYGYTF. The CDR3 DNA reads TGTGCCAGCAGCTTAGCCCTGACAGGTTATGGCTACACCTTC.

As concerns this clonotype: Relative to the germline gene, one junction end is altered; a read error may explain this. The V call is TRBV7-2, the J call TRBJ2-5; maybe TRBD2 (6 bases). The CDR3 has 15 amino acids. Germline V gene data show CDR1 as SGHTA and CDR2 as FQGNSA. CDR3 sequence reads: CASSLAGSAGMGQYF. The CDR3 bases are TGTGCCAGCAGCCTAGCAGGGTCCGCGGGGATGGGCCAGTACTTC.

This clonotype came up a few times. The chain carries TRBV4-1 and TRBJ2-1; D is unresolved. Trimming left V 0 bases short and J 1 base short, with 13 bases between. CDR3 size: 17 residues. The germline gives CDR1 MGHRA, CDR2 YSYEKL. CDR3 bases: TGCGCCAGCAGCCAAGATAGTCCCACCCTTTCCTACAATGAGCAGTTCTTC. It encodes CASSQDSPTLSYNEQFF.

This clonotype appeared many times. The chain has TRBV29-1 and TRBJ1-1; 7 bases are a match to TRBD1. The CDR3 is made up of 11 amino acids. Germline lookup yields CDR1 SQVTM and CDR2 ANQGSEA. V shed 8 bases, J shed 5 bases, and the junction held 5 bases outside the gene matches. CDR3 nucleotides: TGCAGCTCATTCAGGGGGACTGAAGCTTTCTTT. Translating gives CSSFRGTEAFF.

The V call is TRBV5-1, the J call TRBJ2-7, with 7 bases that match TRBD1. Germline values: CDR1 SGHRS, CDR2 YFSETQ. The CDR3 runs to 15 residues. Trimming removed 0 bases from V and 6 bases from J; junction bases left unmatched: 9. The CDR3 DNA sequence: TGCGCCAGCAGCTTGGGGTTTCAAGGGGGCTTCGAGCAGTACTTC. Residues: CASSLGFQGGFEQYF.

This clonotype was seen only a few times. The CDR3 DNA is TGTGCCAGCAGCTTACTACTAAGACAGGGGGCTTCCGAAGAGCAGTTCTTC. As protein: CASSLLLRQGASEEQFF. The rearrangement uses TRBV7-8 and TRBJ2-1; 10 bases map to TRBD1. The junction had 14 bases not matched to a gene; V was cut back by 2 bases and J by 10 bases. The CDR3 runs to 17 residues. Germline-derived CDR1 and CDR2 are SGHVS and FQNEAQ.

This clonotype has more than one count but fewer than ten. The CDR3: CSARVWQGLETQYF. The CDR3 DNA reads TGCAGTGCTAGAGTATGGCAGGGCTTGGAGACCCAGTACTTC. The genes are TRBV20-1 and TRBJ2-5, with D maybe TRBD1 (5 bases). Germline lookup yields CDR1 DFQATT and CDR2 SNEGSKA (reference sequence). Trimming left V 1 base short and J 5 bases short, with 14 bases between. This CDR3 contains 14 residues.

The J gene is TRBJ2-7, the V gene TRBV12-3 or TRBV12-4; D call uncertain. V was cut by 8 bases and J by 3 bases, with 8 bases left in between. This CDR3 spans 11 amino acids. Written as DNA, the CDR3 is TGTGCCAGCCGGGTCAGCTACGAGCAGTACTTC. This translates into CASRVSYEQYF.

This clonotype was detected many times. The CDR3 coding sequence is TGTGCCAGCAGCGTACTGCCCCGCTGGACCGGGGAGCTGTTTTTT. This sequence encodes CASSVLPRWTGELFF. The V call is TRBV9, the J call TRBJ2-2; D not resolved. Trimming shortened V by 1 base and J by 5 bases, and 12 bases separated the two germline ends. Per the germline V gene, CDR1 is SGDLS and CDR2 is YYNGEE. This CDR3 spans 15 amino acids.

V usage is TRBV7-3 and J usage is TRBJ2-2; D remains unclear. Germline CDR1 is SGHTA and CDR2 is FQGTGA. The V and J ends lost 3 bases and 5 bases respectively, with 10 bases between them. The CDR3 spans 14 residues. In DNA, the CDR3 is TGTGCCAGCAGCTTTTTGGCAGCGACCGGGGAGCTGTTTTTT. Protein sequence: CASSFLAATGELFF. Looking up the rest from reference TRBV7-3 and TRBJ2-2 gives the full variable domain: GAGVSQTPSNKVTEKGKYVELRCDPISGHTALYWYRQSLGQGPEFLIYFQGTGAADDSGLPNDRFFAVRPEGSVSTLKIQRTERGDSAVYLCASSFLAATGELFFGEGSRLTVL.

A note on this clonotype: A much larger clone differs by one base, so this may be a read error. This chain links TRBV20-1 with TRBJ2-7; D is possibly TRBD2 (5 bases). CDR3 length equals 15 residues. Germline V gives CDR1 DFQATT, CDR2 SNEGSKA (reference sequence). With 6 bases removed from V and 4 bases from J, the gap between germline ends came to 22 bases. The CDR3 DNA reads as TGCAGTGCCCCATTTGTTTGGGGTTCGGGATACGAGCAGTACTTC. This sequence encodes CSAPFVWGSGYEQYF.

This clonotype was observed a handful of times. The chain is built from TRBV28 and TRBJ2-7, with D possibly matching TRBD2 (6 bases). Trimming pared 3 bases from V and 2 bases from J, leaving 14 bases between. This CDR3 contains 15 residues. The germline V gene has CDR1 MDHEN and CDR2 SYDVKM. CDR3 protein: CASSLPGGGAYEQYF. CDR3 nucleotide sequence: TGTGCCAGCAGTTTGCCCGGGGGTGGGGCCTACGAGCAGTACTTC.

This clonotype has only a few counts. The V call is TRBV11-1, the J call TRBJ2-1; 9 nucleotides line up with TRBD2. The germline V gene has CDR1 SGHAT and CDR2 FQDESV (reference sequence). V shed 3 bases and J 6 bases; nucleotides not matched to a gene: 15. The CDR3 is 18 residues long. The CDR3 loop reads CASSLGGVWLAGTNEQFF. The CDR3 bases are TGTGCCAGCAGCTTGGGGGGTGTGTGGCTAGCGGGGACCAATGAGCAGTTCTTC.

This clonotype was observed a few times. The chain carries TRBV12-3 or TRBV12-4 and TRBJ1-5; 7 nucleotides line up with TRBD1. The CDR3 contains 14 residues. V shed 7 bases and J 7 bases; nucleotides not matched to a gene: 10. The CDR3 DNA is TGTGCCAGCACCACGACAGGGCGACAACAGCCCCAGCATTTT. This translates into CASTTTGRQQPQHF.

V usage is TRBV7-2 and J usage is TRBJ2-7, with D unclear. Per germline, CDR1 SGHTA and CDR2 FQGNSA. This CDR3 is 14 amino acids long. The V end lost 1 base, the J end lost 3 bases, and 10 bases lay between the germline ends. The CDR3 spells CASSLVGSYYEQYF. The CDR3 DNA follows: TGTGCCAGCAGCTTAGTGGGCAGCTACTACGAGCAGTACTTC.

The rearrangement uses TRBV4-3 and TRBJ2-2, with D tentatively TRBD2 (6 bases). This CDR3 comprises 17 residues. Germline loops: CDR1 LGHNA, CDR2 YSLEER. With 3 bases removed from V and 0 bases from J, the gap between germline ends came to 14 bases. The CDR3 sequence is CASSQPPTRTNTGELFF. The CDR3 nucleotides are TGCGCCAGCAGCCAGCCCCCGACTAGGACGAACACCGGGGAGCTGTTTTTT.

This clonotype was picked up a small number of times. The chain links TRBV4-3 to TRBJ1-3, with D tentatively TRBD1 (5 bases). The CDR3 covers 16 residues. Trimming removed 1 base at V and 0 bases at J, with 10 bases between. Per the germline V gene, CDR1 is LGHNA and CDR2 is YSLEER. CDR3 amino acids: CASSQGTPDSGNTIYF. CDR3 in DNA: TGCGCCAGCAGCCAAGGGACACCGGACTCTGGAAACACCATATATTTT.

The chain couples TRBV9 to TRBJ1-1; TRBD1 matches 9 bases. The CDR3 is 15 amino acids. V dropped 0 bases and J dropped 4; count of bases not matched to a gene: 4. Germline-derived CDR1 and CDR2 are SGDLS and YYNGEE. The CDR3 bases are TGTGCCAGCAGCGTAGGTGGGACAGGGCCCACTGAAGCTTTCTTT. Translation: CASSVGGTGPTEAFF.

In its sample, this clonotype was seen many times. CDR3: CASRGRLAGGFDEQFF. For the CDR3, the DNA is TGTGCCAGTAGAGGACGGTTAGCGGGAGGTTTCGATGAGCAGTTCTTC. The chain couples TRBV19 to TRBJ2-1; TRBD2 matches 10 bases. Germline loops: CDR1 LNHDA, CDR2 SQIVND (reference sequence). The length of the CDR3 is 16 residues. V lost 6 bases and J lost 8; bases outside the gene matches: 13.

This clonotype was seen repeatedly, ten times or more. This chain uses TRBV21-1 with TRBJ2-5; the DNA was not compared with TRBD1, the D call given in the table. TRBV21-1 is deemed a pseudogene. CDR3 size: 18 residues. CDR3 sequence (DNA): TGTGCCAGCAGCAAAGCCGTTGGACAGCCCATGCCAAAAGAGACCCAGTACTTC. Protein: CASSKAVGQPMPKETQYF.

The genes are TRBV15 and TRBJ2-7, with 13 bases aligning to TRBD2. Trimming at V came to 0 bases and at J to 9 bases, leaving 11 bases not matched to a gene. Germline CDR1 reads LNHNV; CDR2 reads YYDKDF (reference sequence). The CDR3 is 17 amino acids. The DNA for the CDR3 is TGTGCCACCAGCAGAGATCCCACTAGCGGGGGGGGATGGTTGCAGTACTTC. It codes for CATSRDPTSGGGWLQYF.

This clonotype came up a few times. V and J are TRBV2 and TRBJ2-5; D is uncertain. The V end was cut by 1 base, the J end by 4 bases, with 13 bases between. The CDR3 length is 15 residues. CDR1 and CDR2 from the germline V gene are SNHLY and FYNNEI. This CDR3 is CASSEGLPGGETQYF. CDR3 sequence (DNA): TGTGCCAGCAGTGAAGGTCTACCTGGCGGAGAGACCCAGTACTTC.